The 9 T cell receptor beta chains below come from one sample, sequenced in a study of blood T cell repertoires in COVID-19. Clones were sequenced by immunoSEQ multiplex PCR, and TCRdb holds only the in-frame ones, with some missing. The sample has under 200,000 clones, approximately 81% seen once. What was sequenced was peripheral blood. These receptors were obtained from a woman in her fifties or sixties with COVID-19, enrolled during active disease.

The chain has TRBV19 and TRBJ1-6, with D perhaps TRBD1 (5 bases). Germline CDR1 LNHDA, CDR2 SQIVND (reference sequence). With 6 bases removed from V and 3 bases from J, the gap between germline ends came to 15 bases. This CDR3 comprises 16 residues. The DNA of the CDR3 is TGTGCCAGTAGCGTCGGAACAGGTTTCTATAATTCACCCCTCCACTTT. This translates into CASSVGTGFYNSPLHF. Supplemented by reference TRBV19 and TRBJ1-6, the full variable domain reads DGGITQSPKYLFRKEGQNVTLSCEQNLNHDAMYWYRQDPGQGLRLIYYSQIVNDFQKGDIAEGYSVSREKKESFPLTVTSAQKNPTAFYLCASSVGTGFYNSPLHFGNGTRLTVT.

J is TRBJ2-7 and V is TRBV5-6; 12 bases map to TRBD1. Germline V lookup: CDR1 SGHDT, CDR2 YYEEEE. V was pared by 5 bases and J by 7 bases, with 10 bases of the junction left unmatched. The CDR3 sequence is 15 residues long. The CDR3 is CASSPRGQGALEQYF. CDR3 coding DNA: TGTGCCAGCAGTCCCCGGGGACAGGGGGCGCTGGAGCAGTACTTC.

This clone was seen only a few times. This rearrangement joins TRBV4-2 to TRBJ1-5, with D possibly TRBD1 on 6 matching bases. Germline V gene lookup returns CDR1 LGHNA and CDR2 YNFKEQ. V was cut by 0 bases and J by 5 bases, with 14 bases left in between. This CDR3 has 16 amino acids. CDR3: CASSQDLGQGYQPQHF. CDR3 DNA: TGTGCCAGCAGCCAAGATTTGGGGCAGGGGTATCAGCCCCAGCATTTT.

The V and J genes are TRBV3-1 (or the pseudogene TRBV3-2) and TRBJ1-4; a weak D match, TRBD1 (6 bases). Germline V lookup: CDR1 LGHDT, CDR2 YNNKEL (reference sequence). CDR3 length: 19 amino acids. V lost 1 base and J lost 7, with 25 bases in between. CDR3 residues: CASSQAPPGRGGLSEKLFF. The CDR3 DNA sequence: TGTGCCAGCAGCCAAGCTCCACCAGGGAGGGGGGGGCTCTCTGAAAAACTGTTTTTT.

CDR3 in DNA: TGTGCCTGGAGTAACCGGGGTGAAAAACTGTTTTTT. As protein: CAWSNRGEKLFF. This rearrangement joins TRBV30 to TRBJ1-4; D is undetermined. Trimming removed 2 bases at V and 7 bases at J, with 8 bases between. The CDR3 extends over 12 amino acids. Germline values: CDR1 GTSNPN, CDR2 SVGIG (reference sequence).

The V call is TRBV6-5, the J call TRBJ2-7; 9 bases match TRBD1. Germline V gene sequence: CDR1 MNHEY, CDR2 SVGAGI. The CDR3 has 16 residues. J lost 1 base, V lost 2 bases, and 6 bases had no gene match. The DNA for the CDR3 is TGTGCCAGCAGTTACGAGGGACAGGGAGTTTCCTACGAGCAGTACTTC. Its protein product is CASSYEGQGVSYEQYF.

This chain links TRBV29-1 with TRBJ2-5, with TRBD1 matching 8 bases. Looked up from germline, CDR1 is SQVTM and CDR2 is ANQGSEA. V lost 5 bases and J lost 2; bases outside the gene matches: 4. CDR3 length: 13 residues. CDR3 protein: CSVQGAIQETQYF. Written as DNA, the CDR3 is TGCAGCGTTCAGGGGGCGATTCAAGAGACCCAGTACTTC.

This chain joins TRBV9 and TRBJ2-7, with 9 bases identical to TRBD2. Trimming at V came to 5 bases and at J to 3 bases, leaving 6 bases not matched to a gene. This CDR3 spans 14 amino acids. From germline, CDR1 is SGDLS and CDR2 YYNGEE. CDR3 sequence: CASSPSGGIYEQYF. The CDR3 DNA is TGTGCCAGCAGTCCCAGCGGGGGGATCTACGAGCAGTACTTC. Full variable domain (outside the CDR3, taken from reference TRBV9 and TRBJ2-7): DSGVTQTPKHLITATGQRVTLRCSPRSGDLSVYWYQQSLDQGLQFLIQYYNGEERAKGNILERFSAQQFPDLHSELNLSSLELGDSALYFCASSPSGGIYEQYFGPGTRLTVT.

The J gene is TRBJ2-5, the V gene TRBV27; the D gene is possibly TRBD2 (5 bases). Germline CDR1 MNHEY, CDR2 SMNVEV (reference sequence). V was pared by 4 bases and J by 1 base, with 7 bases between. This CDR3 is built from 13 residues. CDR3 region: CASSSSGQETQYF. DNA for the CDR3: TGTGCCAGCAGTTCCAGCGGCCAAGAGACCCAGTACTTC.